The next 10 T cell receptor beta chains were all read from a single sample in a study of T cells after posttransplantation cyclophosphamide. The method was immunoSEQ multiplex PCR; TCRdb's version includes in-frame clones alone and lacks a portion of them. Captured here are tens of thousands of clones, none seen once; the top ten comprise 2% to 3%. The sequencing input was PBMCs. All receptors derive from a man in his forties or fifties in good health, CMV-negative, and a related stem cell transplant donor.

This clone was counted at least ten times. V gene TRBV5-1 combines with J gene TRBJ1-2, with D uncertain. The CDR3 loop spans 12 amino acids. The germline gives CDR1 SGHRS, CDR2 YFSETQ. Trimming left V 4 bases short and J 7 bases short, with 11 bases between. The CDR3 is CASSRDSRGYTF. DNA for the CDR3: TGCGCCAGCAGCCGGGATTCCCGTGGCTACACCTTC.

This clone occurred many times. This chain links TRBV7-3 with TRBJ2-2, with TRBD1 matching 8 bases. Unmatched junction bases numbered 2, after V lost 5 bases and J lost 0 bases. CDR1 is SGHTA and CDR2 is FQGTGA in the germline V gene. This CDR3 contains 15 residues. Here the CDR3 reads CASSRQGSNTGELFF. CDR3 coding DNA: TGTGCCAGCAGCCGACAGGGGTCGAACACCGGGGAGCTGTTTTTT.

This clone appeared many times. J is TRBJ2-2 and V is TRBV7-9, with D maybe TRBD1 (6 bases). Germline V CDR1 and CDR2: SEHNR, FQNEAQ (reference sequence). The ends were cut back, 3 bases at V and 3 bases at J, with 8 bases in the middle. The CDR3 covers 14 residues. CDR3 DNA: TGTGCCAGCAGCTTCCGACAGGACACCGGGGAGCTGTTTTTT. Its translation: CASSFRQDTGELFF. The whole variable domain, remainder taken from reference TRBV7-9 and TRBJ2-2, is DTGVSQNPRHKITKRGQNVTFRCDPISEHNRLYWYRQTLGQGPEFLTYFQNEAQLEKSRLLSDRFSAERPKGSFSTLEIQRTEQGDSAMYLCASSFRQDTGELFFGEGSRLTVL.

This clone appeared many times. The chain joins TRBV11-2 to TRBJ1-2; TRBD1 matches at 7 bases. Per germline, CDR1 SGHAT and CDR2 FQNNGV. The CDR3 is 16 amino acids. V trimming: 1 base; J trimming: 8 bases; junction bases outside the gene matches: 13. In nucleotides, the CDR3 is TGTGCCAGCAGCTTAGGGGCCGGGACAGTGATCCTCGGCTACACCTTC. Translated: CASSLGAGTVILGYTF.

This clone occurred a few times. This chain uses TRBV27 with TRBJ2-5, with TRBD1 matching over 8 bases. Germline CDR1 and CDR2: MNHEY and SMNVEV (reference sequence). V lost 3 bases, J lost 5 bases, and 8 bases stayed unmatched. The CDR3 has 15 amino acids. The CDR3 is CASSFTAGGAETQYF. The CDR3 DNA reads as TGTGCCAGCAGTTTTACGGCAGGGGGCGCGGAGACCCAGTACTTC.

This clone has a handful of counts. The genes are TRBV21-1 and TRBJ2-7; the table names TRBD2, a call not compared with the DNA. TRBV21-1 is a pseudogene locus. The CDR3 has 14 amino acids. CDR3 coding DNA: TGTGCCAGCAGCAGAGGGCCCCTTCTAGGGGAGCAGTACTTC. Translation: CASSRGPLLGEQYF.

This clone has ten or more counts. The chain carries TRBV4-1 and TRBJ1-5; 8 bases are a match to TRBD1. There are 21 residues in the CDR3. V lost 0 bases, J lost 1 base, and 17 bases stayed unmatched. Germline V CDR1 and CDR2: MGHRA, YSYEKL. CDR3 bases: TGCGCCAGCAGCCAAGACCCGACTCAGGACAGGGTAGTGTTCAGCAATCAGCCCCAGCATTTT. Its translation is CASSQDPTQDRVVFSNQPQHF.

V gene TRBV11-1 combines with J gene TRBJ2-5; D perhaps matches TRBD2 (5 bases). The CDR3 totals 11 residues. Deletions cut 6 bases from V and 5 bases from J, with 7 bases between. Per the germline V gene, CDR1 is SGHAT and CDR2 is FQDESV (reference sequence). The CDR3 here is CASSPGETQYF. Here the CDR3 DNA reads TGTGCCAGCAGTCCGGGGGAGACCCAGTACTTC.

The table lists this clone with many counts. The chain combines TRBV7-3 with TRBJ2-3; TRBD2 matches at 14 bases. Germline V gene sequence: CDR1 SGHTA, CDR2 FQGTGA. The CDR3 is 16 residues long. V dropped 8 bases and J dropped 1; count of bases not matched to a gene: 5. The CDR3 region has the DNA TGTGCCAGCGGGTCGGGACTAGCGGGAGGCACAGATACGCAGTATTTT. It encodes CASGSGLAGGTDTQYF.

This clone was seen at least ten times. The V call is TRBV11-2, the J call TRBJ2-1; TRBD2 is a possible D gene (5 bases). The germline gives CDR1 SGHAT, CDR2 FQNNGV. The V gene lost 0 bases and the J gene lost 6 bases, with 12 bases spanning the gap. The CDR3 length is 15 residues. CDR3 nucleotide sequence: TGTGCCAGCAGCTTAGATCGGAGGCTGGCCAATGAGCAGTTCTTC. It encodes CASSLDRRLANEQFF.